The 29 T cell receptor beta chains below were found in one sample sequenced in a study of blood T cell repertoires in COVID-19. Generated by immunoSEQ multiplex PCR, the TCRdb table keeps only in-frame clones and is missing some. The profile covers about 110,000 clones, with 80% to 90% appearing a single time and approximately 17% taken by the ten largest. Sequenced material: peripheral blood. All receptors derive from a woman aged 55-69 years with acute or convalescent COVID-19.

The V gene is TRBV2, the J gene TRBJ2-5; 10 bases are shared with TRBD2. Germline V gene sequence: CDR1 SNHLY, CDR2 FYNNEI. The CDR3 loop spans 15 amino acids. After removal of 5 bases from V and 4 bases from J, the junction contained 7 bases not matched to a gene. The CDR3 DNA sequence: TGTGCCAGCAGTCCGCTAGCGGGGGTGGGAGAGACCCAGTACTTC. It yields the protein CASSPLAGVGETQYF.

Here the CDR3 DNA reads TGTGCCAGTAGTACCGCGACAGGATTCAATCAGCCCCAGCATTTT. It specifies CASSTATGFNQPQHF. The V call is TRBV19, the J call TRBJ1-5, with D possibly being TRBD1 (6 bases). The CDR3 is 15 amino acids. V was trimmed by 4 bases and J by 3 bases, leaving 13 bases between them. CDR1 and CDR2 from the germline V gene are LNHDA and SQIVND (reference sequence). Combining the CDR3 with reference TRBV19 and TRBJ1-5 gives the whole variable domain DGGITQSPKYLFRKEGQNVTLSCEQNLNHDAMYWYRQDPGQGLRLIYYSQIVNDFQKGDIAEGYSVSREKKESFPLTVTSAQKNPTAFYLCASSTATGFNQPQHFGDGTRLSIL.

The CDR3 DNA is TGTGCCAGCAGTTCGGGACTAGGGGAGGGAGAGACCCAGTACTTC. Protein sequence: CASSSGLGEGETQYF. J is TRBJ2-5 and V is TRBV7-3, with TRBD2 identical over 8 bases. V gave up 6 bases and J gave up 4 bases; unmatched junction bases: 10. Germline V gene lookup returns CDR1 SGHTA and CDR2 FQGTGA. This CDR3 has 15 amino acids.

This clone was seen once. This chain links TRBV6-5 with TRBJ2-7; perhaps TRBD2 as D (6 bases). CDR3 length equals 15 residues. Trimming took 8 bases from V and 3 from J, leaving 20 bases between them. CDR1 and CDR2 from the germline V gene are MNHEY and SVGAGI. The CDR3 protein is CASGPYYVGGYEQYF. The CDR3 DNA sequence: TGTGCCAGCGGGCCCTACTATGTGGGGGGCTACGAGCAGTACTTC.

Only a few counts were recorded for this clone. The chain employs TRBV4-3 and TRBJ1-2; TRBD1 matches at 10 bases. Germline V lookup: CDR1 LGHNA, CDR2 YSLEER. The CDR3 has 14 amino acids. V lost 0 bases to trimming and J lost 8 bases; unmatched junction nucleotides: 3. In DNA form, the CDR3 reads TGCGCCAGCAGCCAAGAGACAGGGGGCTGGGGCTACACCTTC. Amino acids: CASSQETGGWGYTF.

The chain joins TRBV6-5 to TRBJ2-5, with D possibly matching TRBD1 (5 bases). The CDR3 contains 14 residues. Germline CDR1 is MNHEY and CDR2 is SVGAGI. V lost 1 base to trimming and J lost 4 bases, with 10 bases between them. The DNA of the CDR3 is TGTGCCAGCAGTTACTTGGGTCAGGGAGAGACCCAGTACTTC. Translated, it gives CASSYLGQGETQYF.

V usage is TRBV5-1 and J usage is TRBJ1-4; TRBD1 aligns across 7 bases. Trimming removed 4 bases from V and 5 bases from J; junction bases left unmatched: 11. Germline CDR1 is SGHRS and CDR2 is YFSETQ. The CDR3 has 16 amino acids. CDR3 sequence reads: CASSPGGSNPNEKLFF. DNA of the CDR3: TGCGCCAGCAGCCCAGGGGGATCGAATCCAAATGAAAAACTGTTTTTT. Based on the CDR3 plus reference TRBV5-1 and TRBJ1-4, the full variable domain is KAGVTQTPRYLIKTRGQQVTLSCSPISGHRSVSWYQQTPGQGLQFLFEYFSETQRNKGNFPGRFSGRQFSNSRSEMNVSTLELGDSALYLCASSPGGSNPNEKLFFGSGTQLSVL.

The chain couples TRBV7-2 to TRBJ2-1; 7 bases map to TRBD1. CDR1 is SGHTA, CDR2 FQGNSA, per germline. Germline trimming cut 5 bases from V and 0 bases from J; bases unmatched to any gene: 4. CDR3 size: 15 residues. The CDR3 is CASSKTGSSYNEQFF. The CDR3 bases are TGTGCCAGCAGCAAGACAGGGAGCTCCTACAATGAGCAGTTCTTC. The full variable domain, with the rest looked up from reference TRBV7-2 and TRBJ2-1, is GAGVSQSPSNKVTEKGKDVELRCDPISGHTALYWYRQSLGQGLEFLIYFQGNSAPDKSGLPSDRFSAERTGGSVSTLTIQRTQQEDSAVYLCASSKTGSSYNEQFFGPGTRLTVL.

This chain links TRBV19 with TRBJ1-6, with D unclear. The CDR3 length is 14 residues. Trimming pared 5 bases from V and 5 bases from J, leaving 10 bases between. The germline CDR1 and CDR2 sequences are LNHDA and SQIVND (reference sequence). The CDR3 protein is CASSAGKDNSPLHF. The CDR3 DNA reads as TGTGCCAGTAGTGCGGGCAAAGATAATTCACCCCTCCACTTT.

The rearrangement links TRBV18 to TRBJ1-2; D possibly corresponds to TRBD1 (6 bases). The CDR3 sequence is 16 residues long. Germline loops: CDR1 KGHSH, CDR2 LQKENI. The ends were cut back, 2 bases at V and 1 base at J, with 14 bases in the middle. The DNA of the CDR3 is TGTGCCAGCTCACCAGGGGGCGGTGATCTTAACTATGGCTACACCTTC. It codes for CASSPGGGDLNYGYTF. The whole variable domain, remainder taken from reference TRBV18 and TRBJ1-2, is NAGVMQNPRHLVRRRGQEARLRCSPMKGHSHVYWYRQLPEEGLKFMVYLQKENIIDESGMPKERFSAEFPKEGPSILRIQQVVRGDSAAYFCASSPGGGDLNYGYTFGSGTRLTVV.

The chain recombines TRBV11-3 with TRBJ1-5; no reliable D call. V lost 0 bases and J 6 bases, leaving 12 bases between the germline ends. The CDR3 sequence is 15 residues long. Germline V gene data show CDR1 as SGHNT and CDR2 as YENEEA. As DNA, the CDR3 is TGTGCCAGCAGCTTAGACGCCTCGGGGTCTCAGCCCCAGCATTTT. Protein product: CASSLDASGSQPQHF.

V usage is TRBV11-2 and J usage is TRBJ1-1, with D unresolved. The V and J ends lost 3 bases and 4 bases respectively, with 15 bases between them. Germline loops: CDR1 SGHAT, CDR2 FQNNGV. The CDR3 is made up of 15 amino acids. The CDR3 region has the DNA TGTGCCAGCAGCTTCGGCTTTTCAGGAAGCACTGAAGCTTTCTTT. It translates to CASSFGFSGSTEAFF.

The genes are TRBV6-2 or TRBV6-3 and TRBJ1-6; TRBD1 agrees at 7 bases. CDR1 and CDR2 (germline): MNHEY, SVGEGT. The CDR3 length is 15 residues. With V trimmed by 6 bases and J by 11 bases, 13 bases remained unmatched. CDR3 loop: CASSSPPGQIAPLHF. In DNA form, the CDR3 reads TGTGCCAGCAGCTCCCCCCCGGGACAGATTGCACCCCTCCACTTT.

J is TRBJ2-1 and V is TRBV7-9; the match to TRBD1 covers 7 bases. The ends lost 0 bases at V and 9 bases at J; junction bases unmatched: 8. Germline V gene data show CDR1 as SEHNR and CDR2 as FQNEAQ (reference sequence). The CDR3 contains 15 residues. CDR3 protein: CASSLARTGGGEQFF. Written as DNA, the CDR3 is TGTGCCAGCAGCTTAGCCAGGACAGGTGGAGGTGAGCAGTTCTTC.

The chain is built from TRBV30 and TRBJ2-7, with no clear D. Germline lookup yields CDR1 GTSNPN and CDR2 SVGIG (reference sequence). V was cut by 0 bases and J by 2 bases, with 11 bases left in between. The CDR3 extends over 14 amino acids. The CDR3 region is CAWSVPGGTYEQYF. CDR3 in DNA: TGTGCCTGGAGTGTACCCGGCGGCACCTACGAGCAGTACTTC. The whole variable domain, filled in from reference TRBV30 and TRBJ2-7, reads SQTIHQWPATLVQPVGSPLSLECTVEGTSNPNLYWYRQAAGRGLQLLFYSVGIGQISSEVPQNLSASRPQDRQFILSSKKLLLSDSGFYLCAWSVPGGTYEQYFGPGTRLTVT.

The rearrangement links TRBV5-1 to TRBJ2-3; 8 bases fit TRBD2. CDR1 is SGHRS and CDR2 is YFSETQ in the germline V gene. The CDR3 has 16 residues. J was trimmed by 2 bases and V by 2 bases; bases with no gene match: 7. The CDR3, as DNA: TGCGCCAGCAGCTTCTCACTAGCGGAGATCACAGATACGCAGTATTTT. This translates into CASSFSLAEITDTQYF.

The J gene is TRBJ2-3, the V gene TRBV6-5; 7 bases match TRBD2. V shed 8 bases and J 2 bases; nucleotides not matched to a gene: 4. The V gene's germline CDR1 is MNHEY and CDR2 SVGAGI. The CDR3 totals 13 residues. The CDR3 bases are TGTGCCAGCTGGGGGGGAACCACAGATACGCAGTATTTT. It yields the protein CASWGGTTDTQYF.

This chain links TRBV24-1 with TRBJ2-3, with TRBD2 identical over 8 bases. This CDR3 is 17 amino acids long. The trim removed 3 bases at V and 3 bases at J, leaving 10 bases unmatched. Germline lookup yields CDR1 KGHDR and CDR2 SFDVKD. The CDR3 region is CATSDPTEAGVTDTQYF. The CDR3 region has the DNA TGTGCCACCAGTGATCCCACCGAAGCGGGGGTGACAGATACGCAGTATTTT.

CDR3 in DNA: TGTGCCAGCAGGGGGAAAGGCCGGGGTAATGAAAAACTGTTTTTT. Amino acids: CASRGKGRGNEKLFF. The chain has TRBV6-5 and TRBJ1-4; D is undetermined. The ends were cut back, 6 bases at V and 4 bases at J, with 15 bases in the middle. The CDR3 extends over 15 amino acids. CDR1 is MNHEY and CDR2 is SVGAGI in the germline V gene.

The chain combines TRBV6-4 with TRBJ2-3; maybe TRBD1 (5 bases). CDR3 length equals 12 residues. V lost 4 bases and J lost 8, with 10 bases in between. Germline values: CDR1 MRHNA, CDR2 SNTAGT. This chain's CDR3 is CASSATGRTQYF. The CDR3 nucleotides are TGTGCCAGCAGTGCCACAGGCCGTACGCAGTATTTT.

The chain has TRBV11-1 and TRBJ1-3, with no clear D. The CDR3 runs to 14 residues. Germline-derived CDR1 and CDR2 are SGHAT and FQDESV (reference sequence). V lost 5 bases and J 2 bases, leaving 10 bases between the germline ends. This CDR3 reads CASSAQVPGNTIYF. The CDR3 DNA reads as TGTGCCAGCAGCGCTCAGGTGCCTGGAAACACCATATATTTT.

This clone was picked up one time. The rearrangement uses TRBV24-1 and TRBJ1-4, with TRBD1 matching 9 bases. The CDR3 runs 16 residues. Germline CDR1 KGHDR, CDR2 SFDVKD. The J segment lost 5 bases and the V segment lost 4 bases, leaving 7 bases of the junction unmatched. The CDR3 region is CATSEGGTGQNEKLFF. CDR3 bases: TGTGCCACCAGTGAGGGGGGGACAGGGCAGAATGAAAAACTGTTTTTT.

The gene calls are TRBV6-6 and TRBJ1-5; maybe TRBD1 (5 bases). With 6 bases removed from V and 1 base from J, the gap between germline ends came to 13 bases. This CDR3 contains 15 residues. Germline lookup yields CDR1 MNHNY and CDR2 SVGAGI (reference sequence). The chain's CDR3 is CASRNGHGSNQPQHF. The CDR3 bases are TGTGCCAGCAGAAACGGACACGGCAGCAATCAGCCCCAGCATTTT.

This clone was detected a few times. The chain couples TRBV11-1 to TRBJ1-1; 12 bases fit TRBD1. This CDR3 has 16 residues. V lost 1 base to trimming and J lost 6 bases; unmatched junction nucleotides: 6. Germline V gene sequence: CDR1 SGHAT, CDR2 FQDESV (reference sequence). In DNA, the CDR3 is TGTGCCAGCAGCTTAGTGGGGACAGGGGGCGAAGCTGAAGCTTTCTTT. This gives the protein CASSLVGTGGEAEAFF. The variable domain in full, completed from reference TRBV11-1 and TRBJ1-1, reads EAEVAQSPRYKITEKSQAVAFWCDPISGHATLYWYRQILGQGPELLVQFQDESVVDDSQLPKDRFSAERLKGVDSTLKIQPAELGDSAMYLCASSLVGTGGEAEAFFGQGTRLTVV.

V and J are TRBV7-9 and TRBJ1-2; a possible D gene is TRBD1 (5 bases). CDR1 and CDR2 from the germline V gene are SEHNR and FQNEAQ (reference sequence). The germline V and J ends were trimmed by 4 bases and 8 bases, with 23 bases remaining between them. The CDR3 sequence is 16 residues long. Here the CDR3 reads CASSSPGGALFQGYTF. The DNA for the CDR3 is TGTGCCAGCAGCTCGCCCGGGGGAGCGCTCTTCCAGGGCTACACCTTC.

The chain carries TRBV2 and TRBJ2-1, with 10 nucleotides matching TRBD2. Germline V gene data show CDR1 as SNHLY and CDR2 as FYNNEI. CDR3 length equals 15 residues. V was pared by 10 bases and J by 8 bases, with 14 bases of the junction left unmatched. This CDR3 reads CATVLLGLAGDEQFF. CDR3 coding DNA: TGTGCCACCGTACTACTGGGGCTAGCGGGGGATGAGCAGTTCTTC.

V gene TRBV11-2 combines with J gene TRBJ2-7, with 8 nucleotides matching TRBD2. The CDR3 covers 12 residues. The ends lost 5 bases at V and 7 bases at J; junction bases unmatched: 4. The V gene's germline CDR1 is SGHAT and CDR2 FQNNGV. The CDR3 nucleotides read TGTGCCAGCAGCCTCGGGGGGGGAGAGCAGTACTTC. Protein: CASSLGGGEQYF.

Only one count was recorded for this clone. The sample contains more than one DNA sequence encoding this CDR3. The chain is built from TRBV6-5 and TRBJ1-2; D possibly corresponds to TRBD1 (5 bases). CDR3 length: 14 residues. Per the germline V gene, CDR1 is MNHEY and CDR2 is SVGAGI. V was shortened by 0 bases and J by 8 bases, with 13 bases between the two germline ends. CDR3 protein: CASSYSGRGGGYTF. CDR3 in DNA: TGTGCCAGCAGTTACTCGGGGAGGGGTGGCGGCTACACCTTC.

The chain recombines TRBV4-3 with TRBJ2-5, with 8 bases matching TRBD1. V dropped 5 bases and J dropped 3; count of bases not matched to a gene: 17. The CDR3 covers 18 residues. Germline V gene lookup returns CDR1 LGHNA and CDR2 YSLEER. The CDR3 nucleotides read TGCGCCAGCAGCTTGGGGGGACAGGACATATCAGGTGAAGAGACCCAGTACTTC. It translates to CASSLGGQDISGEETQYF.